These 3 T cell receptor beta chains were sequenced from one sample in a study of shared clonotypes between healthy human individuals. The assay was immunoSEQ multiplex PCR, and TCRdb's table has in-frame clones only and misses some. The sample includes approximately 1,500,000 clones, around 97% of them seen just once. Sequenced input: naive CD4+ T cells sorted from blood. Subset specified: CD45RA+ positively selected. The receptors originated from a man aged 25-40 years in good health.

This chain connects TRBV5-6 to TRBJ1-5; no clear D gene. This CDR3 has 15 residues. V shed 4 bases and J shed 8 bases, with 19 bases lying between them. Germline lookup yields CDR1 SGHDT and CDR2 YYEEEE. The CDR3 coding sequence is TGTGCCAGCAGCCAACGGACGGCTGGAAAGGAGCCCCAGCATTTT. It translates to CASSQRTAGKEPQHF.

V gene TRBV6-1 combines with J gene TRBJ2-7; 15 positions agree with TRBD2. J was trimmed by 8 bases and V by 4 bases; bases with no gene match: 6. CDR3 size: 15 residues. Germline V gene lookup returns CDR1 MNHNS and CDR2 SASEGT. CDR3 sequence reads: CASSVTGTSGRKQYF. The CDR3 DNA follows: TGTGCCAGCAGTGTTACCGGGACTAGCGGGAGGAAGCAGTACTTC.

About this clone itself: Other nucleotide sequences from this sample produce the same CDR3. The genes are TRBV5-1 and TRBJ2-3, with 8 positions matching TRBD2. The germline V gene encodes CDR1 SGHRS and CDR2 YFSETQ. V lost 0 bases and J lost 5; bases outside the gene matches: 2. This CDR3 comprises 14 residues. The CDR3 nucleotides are TGCGCCAGCAGCTTGGCCGGGAGGGGAGATACGCAGTATTTT. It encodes CASSLAGRGDTQYF.